The clone carrying this T cell receptor beta chain has a count of ten or more. The antigen is unknown. CDR1 and CDR2 from the germline V gene are SGHRS and YFSETQ. The V end was cut by 4 bases, the J end by 6 bases, with 11 bases between. The CDR3 spans 12 residues. CDR3-region Arm-PCR and iRepertoire HTBI primers produced the TCR beta libraries. Each CDR3 protein gets one entry after TCRdb re-called the multiplex PCR reads with MiXCR. Of around 450,000 distinct CDR3 sequences in the sample, approximately 16% were seen once. Time point here: newly diagnosed GD, antithyroid drugs for less than 3 months. There was RNA extracted from PBMCs, and the TCR library was made from it. This entry comes from a study of regulatory T cells in long-lasting Graves disease. Study findings and constraints: Persistent disease preferred TRBV28, TRBJ1-2 and TRBJ2-5.

These sequences were also reported in another study, on T cells in Graves' hyperthyroidism and ophthalmopathy. That work contributes: The model identified upcoming ophthalmopathy a median about six months ahead of onset.

This material consisted of peripheral blood mononuclear cells (PBMCs), taken at new diagnosis, from a patient treated with antithyroid drugs. The chain joins TRBV5-1 to TRBJ2-7; D gene unclear. The TCR sequence derives from a middle-aged woman with Graves disease. The CDR3 DNA follows: TGCGCCAGCAGCCTCAGAGGAGTCGAGCAGTACTTC. Residues: CASSLRGVEQYF.